Described below is a single T cell receptor beta chain sequence and its context. Its target is not known. The sample is drawn from a study of T cell responses to AZD1222 COVID-19 vaccine. Whole-study results and caveats: CD4 TCRs covered the whole spike, strongest at regions 160-218 and 743-854.

Here immunoSEQ multiplex PCR was the method, and the copy in TCRdb shows in-frame clones only, minus some. Among around 54,000 clones listed, 86% were seen once. CDR1 and CDR2 (germline): MNHEY, SMNVEV (reference sequence). This CDR3 contains 14 residues. V was clipped by 5 bases and J by 4 bases, with 14 bases between them. The sequence was collected from an adult who received the AZD1222 COVID-19 vaccine. The source was peripheral blood, collected 28 days after the second AZD1222 dose. This chain uses TRBV27 with TRBJ2-5; D is perhaps TRBD1 or TRBD2 (5 bases each). CDR3 sequence: CASSKGTILETQYF. The DNA for the CDR3 is TGTGCCAGCAGTAAAGGGACGATCTTAGAGACCCAGTACTTC.